This T cell receptor (beta chain) was documented in a study of T cells in Graves' hyperthyroidism and ophthalmopathy. Hyperthyroidism was newly diagnosed in patients aged 18 to 65 (duration under 2 months). Study findings and constraints: Most clonotypes expanded in thyroid above 0.001 were likewise present in blood.

As concerns this clonotype: The antigen remains unidentified.

The CDR3 has 12 amino acids. Germline V gene lookup returns CDR1 MGHDK and CDR2 SYGVNS. Trimming stripped 7 bases from V and 7 bases from J, with 13 bases between. RNA transcripts provided the source from which TCR beta CDR3 regions were amplified. The HTBI primer set was used in a first-round RT-PCR of the TCR CDR3. Each CDR3 protein is one row after TCRdb ran MiXCR on the multiplex PCR reads. The table shows fewer than 450,000 distinct CDR3 sequences, with approximately 17% occurring only once. The sequence was collected from a woman in her 30s with Graves' hyperthyroidism that later progressed to Graves' ophthalmopathy. The chain links TRBV25-1 to TRBJ1-2; D remains ambiguous. Sequenced input: blood. The CDR3 region is CASMRADAGYTF. CDR3 DNA: TGTGCCAGCATGAGAGCCGACGCTGGCTACACCTTC.